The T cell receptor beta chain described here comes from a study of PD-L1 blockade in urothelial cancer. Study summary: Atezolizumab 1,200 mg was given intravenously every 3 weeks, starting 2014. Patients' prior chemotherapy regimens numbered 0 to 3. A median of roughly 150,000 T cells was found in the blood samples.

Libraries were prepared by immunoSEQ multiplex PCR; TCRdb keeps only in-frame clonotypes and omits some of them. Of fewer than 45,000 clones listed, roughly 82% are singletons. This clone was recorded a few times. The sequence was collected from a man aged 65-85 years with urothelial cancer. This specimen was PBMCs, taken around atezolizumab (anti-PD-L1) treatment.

CDR3 coding DNA: TGTGCCAGTAGTATGACTAGCGGGAGGGAGACCCAGTACTTC. It yields the protein CASSMTSGRETQYF. The rearrangement links TRBV19 to TRBJ2-5; 13 nucleotides match TRBD2. V lost 3 bases, J lost 5 bases, and 0 bases stayed unmatched. CDR1 is LNHDA, CDR2 SQIVND, per germline (reference sequence). CDR3 size: 14 residues.